The clone carrying this TCR beta chain appeared a few times. The sample is drawn from a study of blood T cell repertoires in COVID-19. Study details: Acute-phase and convalescent COVID-19 samples originated in the United States, Italy and Spain. PBMCs, B-cell-depleted T cells, or T cells were the source of the cDNA or gDNA that made up the material.

Per the original data handling: Estimation of nucleated cell counts relied on the amplification of reference gene primers. The assay was immunoSEQ multiplex PCR, and TCRdb's table has in-frame clones only and misses some. V, J and clone size derive from that table, while D and trimming were established from the DNA sequence. Of 90,000 to 150,000 clones listed, roughly three quarters are singletons. The CDR3 contains 14 residues. Per germline, CDR1 LNHNV and CDR2 YYDKDF (reference sequence). V lost 3 bases and J lost 0; bases outside the gene matches: 2. Sequenced input: peripheral blood. This clonotype originated in a human donor in a cohort sampled during active COVID-19. The chain links TRBV15 to TRBJ2-7; the match to TRBD1 covers 7 bases. In nucleotides, the CDR3 is TGTGCCACCAGCAGCCAGGGGGTCTCCTACGAGCAGTACTTC. This translates into CATSSQGVSYEQYF.